This is a list of T cell receptor beta chains from one sample in a study of cytomegalovirus exposure and HLA in healthy donors. Sequencing was performed with immunoSEQ multiplex PCR; in TCRdb, only in-frame clones are kept and a portion is missing. This table has approximately 120,000 clones, over 90% appearing once. The sample taken for sequencing was PBMCs. These receptors all stem from a woman younger than 30 in good health and CMV-seronegative. Each CDR3 is given without its conserved first and last residue.

>TRBJ1-5|TRBV29-1
SVVSGNQPQH
>TRBJ2-3|TRBV5-1
ASSEKTSGGAGDTQY
>TRBJ2-7|TRBV19
ASSIDGTGTGAYEQY
>TRBJ1-4|TRBV7-6
ASSRAGGLGEKLF
>TRBJ1-6|TRBV27
ASTIQGGVSPLH
>TRBJ2-4|TRBV7-8
ASSLLRTDLAKNIQY
>TRBJ2-1|TRBV9
ASSVVGFGGSTYNEQF
>TRBJ1-6|TRBV5-1
ASSAGPGQPEFH
>TRBJ1-5|TRBV5-1
ASRPTDRDGQPQH
>TRBJ1-1|TRBV6-4
ASRLDGVNTEAF
>TRBJ2-1|TRBV28
ASRRPGGSYNEQF
>TRBJ2-1|TRBV5-6
ASSLPPRGQF
>TRBJ1-1|TRBV7-2
ASSLGLMNTEAF
>TRBJ2-3|TRBV2
ATKRGGYGDTQY
>TRBJ2-1|TRBV5-1
ASSPGTSGRGNEQF
>TRBJ1-5|TRBV28
ASSSQRGPQH
>TRBJ1-2|TRBV5-4
ASSSPLERTIEGGYT
>TRBJ2-5|TRBV2
ASSGRTGVETQY
>TRBJ2-7|TRBV5-8
ASSSRWGLAGGEQY
>TRBJ1-5|TRBV9
ASSVGTGYQPQH